This T cell receptor beta chain was captured by sequencing in a study of cytomegalovirus exposure and HLA in healthy donors. Concerning this clone: Its cognate antigen is unknown.

The PCR employed 60 Vbeta primers together with 13 Jbeta primers. Data came from immunoSEQ multiplex PCR; TCRdb stores just in-frame clones and leaves some out. The data contain about 120,000 clones, 75% to 85% of them seen just once; the ten biggest clones take up less than 2%. General study results and limits: Association of a missense DCLRE1C variant with TCR beta V- and J-gene trimming was reported in a later analysis.

The source is a man aged 35-49 years in good health and CMV-seronegative. Specimen: PBMCs.

The CDR3 spells CASSLQVEGLAVSYEQYF. Here the CDR3 DNA reads TGTGCCAGCAGCTTGCAAGTAGAGGGACTAGCGGTCTCCTACGAGCAGTACTTC. The gene calls are TRBV7-2 and TRBJ2-7; 11 bases align to TRBD2. CDR3 length: 18 residues. Germline values: CDR1 SGHTA, CDR2 FQGNSA. The V gene end was trimmed by 3 bases and the J gene end by 0 bases; junction bases not matched to a gene: 10.